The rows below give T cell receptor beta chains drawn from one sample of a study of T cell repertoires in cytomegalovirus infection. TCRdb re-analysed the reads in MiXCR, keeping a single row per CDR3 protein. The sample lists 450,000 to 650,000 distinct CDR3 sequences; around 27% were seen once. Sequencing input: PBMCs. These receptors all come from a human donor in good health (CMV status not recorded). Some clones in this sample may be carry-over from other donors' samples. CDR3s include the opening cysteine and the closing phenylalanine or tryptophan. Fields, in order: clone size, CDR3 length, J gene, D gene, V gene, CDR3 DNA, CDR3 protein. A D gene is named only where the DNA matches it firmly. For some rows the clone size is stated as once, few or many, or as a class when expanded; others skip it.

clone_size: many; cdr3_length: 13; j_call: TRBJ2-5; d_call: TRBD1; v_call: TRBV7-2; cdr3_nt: TGTGCCAGCAGCTTGATACAGGGGGAGACCCAGTACTTC; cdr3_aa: CASSLIQGETQYF
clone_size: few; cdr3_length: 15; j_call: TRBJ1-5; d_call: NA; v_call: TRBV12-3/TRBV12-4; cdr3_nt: TGTGCCAGCAGTTTTACCGGACTGCTCAATCAGCCCCAGCATTTT; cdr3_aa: CASSFTGLLNQPQHF
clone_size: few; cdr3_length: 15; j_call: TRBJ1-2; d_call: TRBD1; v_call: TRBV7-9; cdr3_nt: TGTGCCAGCAGCACCCGACAGGGGCCCGTTGGTGGCTACACCTTC; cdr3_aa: CASSTRQGPVGGYTF
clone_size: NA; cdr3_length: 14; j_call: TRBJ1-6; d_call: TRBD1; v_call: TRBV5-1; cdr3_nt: TGCGCCAGCAGCGGGGACAGCCATAATTCACCCCTCCACTTT; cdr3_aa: CASSGDSHNSPLHF
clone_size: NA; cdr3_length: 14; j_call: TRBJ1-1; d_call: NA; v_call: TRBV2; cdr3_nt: TGTGCCAGCAGTGATGGGCAGGGGAACACTGAAGCTTTCTTT; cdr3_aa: CASSDGQGNTEAFF
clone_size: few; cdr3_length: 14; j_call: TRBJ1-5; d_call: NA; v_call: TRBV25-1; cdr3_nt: TGTGCCAGCAGTGATTGGGGCAGCAATCAGCCCCAGCATTTT; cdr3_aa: CASSDWGSNQPQHF
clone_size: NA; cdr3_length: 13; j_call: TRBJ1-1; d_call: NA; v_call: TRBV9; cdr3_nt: TGTGCCAGCAGCGTAGGGGGCGGCAGTGAAGCTTTCTTT; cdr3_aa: CASSVGGGSEAFF
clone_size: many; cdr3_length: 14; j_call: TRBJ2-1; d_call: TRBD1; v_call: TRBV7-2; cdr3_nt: TGTGCCAGCAGCTTGGACAGGGGAGGGAATGAGCAGTTCTTC; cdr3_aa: CASSLDRGGNEQFF
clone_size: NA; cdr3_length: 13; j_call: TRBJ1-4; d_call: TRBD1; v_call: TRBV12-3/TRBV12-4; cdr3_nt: TGTGCCAGCACGGGACAGGAGGGTGAAAAACTGTTTTTT; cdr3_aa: CASTGQEGEKLFF
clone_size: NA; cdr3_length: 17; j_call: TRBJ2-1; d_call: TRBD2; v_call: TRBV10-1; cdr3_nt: TGCGCCAGCAGTGAAGTACTAGCGGGTGGTTTGGACAATGAGCAGTTCTTC; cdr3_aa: CASSEVLAGGLDNEQFF
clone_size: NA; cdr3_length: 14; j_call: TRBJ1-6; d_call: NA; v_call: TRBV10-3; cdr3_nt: TGTGCCATCAGTGACGGGACGGGTTATTCACCCCTCCACTTT; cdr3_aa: CAISDGTGYSPLHF
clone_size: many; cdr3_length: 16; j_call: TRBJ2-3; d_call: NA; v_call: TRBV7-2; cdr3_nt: TGTGCCAGCAGCTTAAGGCTAAGCCCCCCCACAGATACGCAGTATTTT; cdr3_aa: CASSLRLSPPTDTQYF
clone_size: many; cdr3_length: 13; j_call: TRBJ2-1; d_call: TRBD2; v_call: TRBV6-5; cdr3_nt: TGTGCCAGCACCTTAGCGGGAGGCAATGAGCAGTTCTTC; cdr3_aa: CASTLAGGNEQFF
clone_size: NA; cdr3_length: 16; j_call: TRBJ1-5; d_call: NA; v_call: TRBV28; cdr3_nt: TGTGCCAGCAGTTCTACTATTCTCGGGGGCAATCAGCCCCAGCATTTT; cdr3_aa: CASSSTILGGNQPQHF
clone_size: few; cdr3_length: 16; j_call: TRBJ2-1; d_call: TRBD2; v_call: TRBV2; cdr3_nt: TGTGCCAGCAGACCAGGACTAGGTGAGCCTTACAATGAGCAGTTCTTC; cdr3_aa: CASRPGLGEPYNEQFF
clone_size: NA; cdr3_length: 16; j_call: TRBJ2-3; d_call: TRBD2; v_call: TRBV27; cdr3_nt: TGTGCCAGCAGTGCCTTGTTAGCGGGCCGCACAGATACGCAGTATTTT; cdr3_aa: CASSALLAGRTDTQYF
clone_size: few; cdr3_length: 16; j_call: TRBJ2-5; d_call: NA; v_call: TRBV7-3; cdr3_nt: TGTGCCAGCAGCTTAGGCCCAGGGGGGCTGGGGGAGACCCAGTACTTC; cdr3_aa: CASSLGPGGLGETQYF